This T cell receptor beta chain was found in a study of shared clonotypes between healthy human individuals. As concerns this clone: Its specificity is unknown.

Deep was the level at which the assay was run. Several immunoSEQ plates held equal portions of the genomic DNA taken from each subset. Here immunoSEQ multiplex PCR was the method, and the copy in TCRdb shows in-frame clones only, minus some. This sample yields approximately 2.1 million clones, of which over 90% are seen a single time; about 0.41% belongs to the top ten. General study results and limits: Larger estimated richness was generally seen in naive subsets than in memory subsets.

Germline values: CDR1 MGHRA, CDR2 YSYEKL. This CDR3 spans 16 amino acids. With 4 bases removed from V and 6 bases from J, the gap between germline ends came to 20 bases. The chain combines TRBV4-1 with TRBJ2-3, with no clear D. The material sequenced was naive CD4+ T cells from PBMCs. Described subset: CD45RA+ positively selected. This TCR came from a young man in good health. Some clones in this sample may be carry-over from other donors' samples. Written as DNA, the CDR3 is TGCGCCAGCAGCCGCATCCAAGTCACATTGGGGGATACGCAGTATTTT. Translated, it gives CASSRIQVTLGDTQYF.